This T cell receptor (beta chain) was retrieved from a study of T cell clonotyping in hematopoietic cell transplantation. Assay used: immunoSEQ multiplex PCR; TCRdb lists only in-frame clones, some missing. This table holds more than 65,000 clones, 94% found once. For this clone: Its antigen is as yet unknown.

Regarding the study as a whole: Broader posttransplant TCR repertoire diversity was predicted by graft donor and pretransplant recipient Inverse Simpson Index values. Pathologically expanded recipient clonotypes increased progressively from day 30 to day 180 as diversity fell.

V was pared by 5 bases and J by 7 bases, with 9 bases of the junction left unmatched. This CDR3 spans 15 amino acids. From germline, CDR1 is MNHEY and CDR2 SMNVEV (reference sequence). This clonotype originated in a man aged 50 to 60 in good health. Some clones in this sample may be carry-over from other donors' samples. Material: peripheral blood mononuclear cells. The rearrangement joins TRBV27 to TRBJ1-5; 9 nucleotides align to TRBD1. In nucleotides, the CDR3 is TGTGCCAGCAGTCCTGCTACAGGGGGCCTCCAGCCCCAGCATTTT. Protein sequence: CASSPATGGLQPQHF.